This T cell receptor beta chain originates from a study of blood T cell repertoires in COVID-19. Looking at the study overall: The origin of the acute and convalescent COVID-19 samples was the United States, Italy and Spain.

Clones were read by immunoSEQ multiplex PCR, and TCRdb kept only the in-frame ones, dropping some. The data contain roughly 250,000 clones, 70% to 90% of them singletons. Per the germline V gene, CDR1 is SGHRS and CDR2 is YFSETQ. This CDR3 region has 14 residues. Deletions cut 5 bases from V and 5 bases from J, with 16 bases between. The sample comprised PBMCs or T cells enriched from blood (not recorded which). V usage is TRBV5-1 and J usage is TRBJ1-1; D is unclear. This TCR was sampled from a man aged 45 to 65 who had been exposed to COVID-19. CDR3 loop: CASSMSEEVTEAFF. In DNA form, the CDR3 reads TGCGCCAGCAGTATGTCGGAGGAGGTAACTGAAGCTTTCTTT.